Shown below are 2 T cell receptor beta chains from a single sample sequenced in a study of shared clonotypes between healthy human individuals. CD45RO-negative, CCR7-positively selected cells formed the naive CD8 fraction, excluding terminally differentiated effector memory CD45RA+ cells. Using immunoSEQ multiplex PCR, the repertoire was profiled, and TCRdb retains in-frame clones only, with some absent. The profile shows approximately 600,000 clones, approximately 95% of them singletons. The sequencing input was naive CD8+ T cells sorted from blood. The receptors shown here come from a woman aged 25 to 39 in good health.

The J gene is TRBJ2-4, the V gene TRBV19, with a tentative D call TRBD2 (6 bases). CDR3 size: 16 residues. The germline V and J ends were trimmed by 7 bases and 1 base, with 17 bases remaining between them. CDR1 and CDR2 from the germline V gene are LNHDA and SQIVND (reference sequence). Written as DNA, the CDR3 is TGTGCCAGTACCAAAGCTGCTGGGGGGGCCAAAAACATTCAGTACTTC. It specifies CASTKAAGGAKNIQYF.

This clone showed up just once. J is TRBJ2-7 and V is TRBV19; D possibly corresponds to TRBD2 (6 bases). This CDR3 is built from 14 residues. Germline V CDR1 and CDR2: LNHDA, SQIVND (reference sequence). The V end lost 0 bases, the J end lost 2 bases, and 8 bases lay between the germline ends. DNA for the CDR3: TGTGCCAGTAGTATAGAGGCGGGAACCTACGAGCAGTACTTC. Translation gives CASSIEAGTYEQYF.